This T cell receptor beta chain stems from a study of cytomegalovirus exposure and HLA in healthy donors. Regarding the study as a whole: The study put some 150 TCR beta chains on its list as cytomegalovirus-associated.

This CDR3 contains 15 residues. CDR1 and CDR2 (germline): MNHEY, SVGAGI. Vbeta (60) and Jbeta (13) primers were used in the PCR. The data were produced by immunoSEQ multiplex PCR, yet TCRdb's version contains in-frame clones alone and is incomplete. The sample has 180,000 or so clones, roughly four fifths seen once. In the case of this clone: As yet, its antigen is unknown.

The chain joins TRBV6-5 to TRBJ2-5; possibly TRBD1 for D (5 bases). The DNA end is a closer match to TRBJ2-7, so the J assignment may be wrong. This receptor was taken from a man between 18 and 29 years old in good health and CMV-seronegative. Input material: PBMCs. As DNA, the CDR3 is TGTGCCAGCAGTTACTCCGGACACCTCTCCTACGAGCAGTACTTC. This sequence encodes CASSYSGHLSYEQYF.